Below, 17 T cell receptor beta chains from the same sample are listed, as sequenced in a study of T cell repertoires in cytomegalovirus infection. TCRdb recomputed calls from the reads with MiXCR, one row per CDR3 protein. The sample consists of roughly 230,000 distinct CDR3 sequences, about 5.9% of them appearing once. Source material: PBMCs. The receptors here all came from a human donor in good health (CMV status not recorded). Some clones in this sample may be carry-over from other donors' samples.

Judged by abundance, this clonotype is medium-sized (0.01 to 0.1%). The chain is built from TRBV7-6 and TRBJ2-3, with 13 bases aligning to TRBD2. Germline-derived CDR1 and CDR2 are SGHVS and FNYEAQ. V shed 4 bases, J shed 2 bases, and the junction held 3 bases outside the gene matches. The CDR3 sequence is 16 residues long. The DNA for the CDR3 is TGTGCCAGCAGCTCCGGACTAGCGGGGGTCACAGATACGCAGTATTTT. Amino acids: CASSSGLAGVTDTQYF.

To note about this clonotype: Possible read error: a much larger clone is one base away. The conserved phenylalanine or tryptophan normally closing the CDR3 is absent here, so this likely arose from a read error. The chain employs TRBV19 and TRBJ1-1; possibly TRBD1 for D (5 bases). Looked up from germline, CDR1 is LNHDA and CDR2 is SQIVND (reference sequence). The CDR3 runs to 18 residues. V was cut by 10 bases and J by 0 bases, with 27 bases left in between. The CDR3 DNA is TGTGCCACCTCGCATCGGGGGGGGATGTATAACATGAACACTGAAGCTTTCTCT. Translation: CATSHRGGMYNMNTEAFS.

This clonotype was counted a few times. The chain's CDR3 is CSARGWGQGLYEQYF. DNA of the CDR3: TGCAGTGCTCGAGGTTGGGGACAGGGGCTCTACGAGCAGTACTTC. The chain carries TRBV20-1 and TRBJ2-7; 10 positions match TRBD1. V lost 5 bases, J lost 3 bases, and 10 bases stayed unmatched. CDR1 and CDR2 from the germline V gene are DFQATT and SNEGSKA (reference sequence). This CDR3 has 15 residues.

This clonotype appeared many times. The gene calls are TRBV7-2 and TRBJ2-5; 7 bases are a match to TRBD1. This CDR3 has 14 residues. The junction had 12 bases not matched to a gene; V was cut back by 4 bases and J by 10 bases. Per the germline V gene, CDR1 is SGHTA and CDR2 is FQGNSA. The CDR3: CASSSSDRVDDQYF. The CDR3 DNA sequence: TGTGCCAGCAGCTCATCCGACAGGGTAGATGACCAGTACTTC.

This clonotype was detected a few times. The rearrangement joins TRBV20-1 to TRBJ1-5; D is perhaps TRBD1 (5 bases). Trimming pared 5 bases from V and 4 bases from J, leaving 15 bases between. Germline V gives CDR1 DFQATT, CDR2 SNEGSKA (reference sequence). This CDR3 contains 14 residues. The CDR3 here is CSAFRDGRNQPQHF. The DNA of the CDR3 is TGCAGTGCTTTTAGGGACGGCCGGAATCAGCCCCAGCATTTT.

V usage is TRBV29-1 and J usage is TRBJ1-1; D might be TRBD1 (5 bases). Looked up from germline, CDR1 is SQVTM and CDR2 is ANQGSEA. The CDR3 has 12 amino acids. Trimming stripped 3 bases from V and 7 bases from J, with 12 bases between. In DNA form, the CDR3 reads TGCAGCGTTGACGCGCAGGGAGGTGAAGCTTTCTTT. Its protein is CSVDAQGGEAFF. Looking up the rest from reference TRBV29-1 and TRBJ1-1 gives the full variable domain: SAVISQKPSRDICQRGTSLTIQCQVDSQVTMMFWYRQQPGQSLTLIATANQGSEATYESGFVIDKFPISRPNLTFSTLTVSNMSPEDSSIYLCSVDAQGGEAFFGQGTRLTVV.

There are many counts of this clonotype. The chain links TRBV29-1 to TRBJ1-1; no reliable D call. Trimming pared 6 bases from V and 7 bases from J, leaving 12 bases between. Germline values: CDR1 SQVTM, CDR2 ANQGSEA. The CDR3 is made up of 11 amino acids. CDR3 region: CSVQPLSEAFF. The CDR3 DNA reads as TGCAGCGTCCAGCCTTTAAGTGAAGCTTTCTTT.

This clonotype showed up many times. The chain links TRBV12-3 or TRBV12-4 to TRBJ1-1; 7 positions agree with TRBD1. Trimming cost V 8 bases and J 4 bases; bases outside gene matches: 28. The CDR3 covers 20 residues. CDR3: CASGTLKTFGTALLTTEAFF. The CDR3 nucleotides read TGTGCCAGCGGAACTCTTAAAACGTTTGGGACAGCGCTTTTAACCACTGAAGCTTTCTTT.

This clonotype was observed many times. The chain uses TRBV7-8 and TRBJ1-4; possibly TRBD1 for D (5 bases). The CDR3 spans 14 residues. V gave up 0 bases and J gave up 9 bases, with 11 bases separating them. The germline V gene encodes CDR1 SGHVS and CDR2 FQNEAQ. The CDR3: CASSLAREGQKLFF. The CDR3 DNA sequence: TGTGCCAGCAGCTTAGCCAGGGAGGGACAAAAACTGTTTTTT.

This clonotype was seen many times. V is TRBV7-6 and J is TRBJ1-4; D is possibly TRBD1 (5 bases). Germline V gene lookup returns CDR1 SGHVS and CDR2 FNYEAQ. Trimming took off 1 base at V and 12 bases at J, with 12 bases between the two ends. The CDR3 consists of 13 residues. The DNA of the CDR3 is TGTGCCAGCAGCTTAGACGTGGGGGGACAACTGTTTTTT. Translated, it gives CASSLDVGGQLFF.

This clonotype was counted at least ten times. J is TRBJ2-2 and V is TRBV7-2, with TRBD2 identical over 13 bases. The CDR3 extends over 18 amino acids. CDR1 is SGHTA, CDR2 FQGNSA, per germline. V lost 10 bases, J lost 3 bases, and 14 bases stayed unmatched. CDR3 in amino acids: CATKRTSGGAVHTGELFF. The CDR3 DNA reads as TGTGCCACCAAAAGAACTAGCGGGGGGGCCGTTCACACCGGGGAGCTGTTTTTT.

The table lists this clonotype with many counts. J is TRBJ2-7 and V is TRBV7-2; TRBD2 agrees at 8 bases. Trimming at V came to 5 bases and at J to 1 base, leaving 7 bases not matched to a gene. Germline CDR1 and CDR2: SGHTA and FQGNSA. The CDR3 has 15 residues. This chain's CDR3 is CASSLSGGVSYEQYF. The DNA of the CDR3 is TGTGCCAGCAGCCTCAGCGGGGGCGTATCCTACGAGCAGTACTTC.

In this sample, this clonotype turned up many times. Here the CDR3 reads CASSHTGYREGYGYTF. In DNA form, the CDR3 reads TGTGCCAGCAGTCATACCGGTTACAGGGAAGGTTATGGCTACACCTTC. This chain connects TRBV7-2 to TRBJ1-2; possibly TRBD1 for D (6 bases). Per germline, CDR1 SGHTA and CDR2 FQGNSA. V lost 6 bases, J lost 5 bases, and 22 bases lay in between. There are 16 residues in the CDR3. Full variable domain (rest looked up from reference TRBV7-2 and TRBJ1-2): GAGVSQSPSNKVTEKGKDVELRCDPISGHTALYWYRQSLGQGLEFLIYFQGNSAPDKSGLPSDRFSAERTGGSVSTLTIQRTQQEDSAVYLCASSHTGYREGYGYTFGSGTRLTVV.

This rearrangement joins TRBV20-1 to TRBJ2-1; 14 bases align to TRBD2. CDR3 length: 14 amino acids. The V gene end was trimmed by 6 bases and the J gene end by 6 bases; junction bases not matched to a gene: 4. In germline, CDR1 is DFQATT, CDR2 SNEGSKA (reference sequence). CDR3 DNA sequence: TGCAGTGCCCCGACTAGCGGGGGGGCCAATGAGCAGTTCTTC. Translation gives CSAPTSGGANEQFF.

This clonotype was seen ten or more times. Written as DNA, the CDR3 is TGTGCCAGCAGTTTAGGCCAGGGGTCAGCCAATCAGCCCCAGCATTTT. Translated, it gives CASSLGQGSANQPQHF. The genes are TRBV12-3 or TRBV12-4 and TRBJ1-5; TRBD1 is a possible D gene (6 bases). The CDR3 extends over 16 amino acids. The ends were cut back, 1 base at V and 3 bases at J, with 13 bases in the middle.

This clonotype was seen repeatedly, ten times or more. The chain carries TRBV7-2 and TRBJ2-2; D gene uncertain. Germline V lookup: CDR1 SGHTA, CDR2 FQGNSA. V was cut by 8 bases and J by 1 base, with 23 bases left in between. The CDR3 is made up of 18 amino acids. CDR3 loop: CASGLGGFGRGNTGELFF. The DNA for the CDR3 is TGTGCCAGCGGCCTGGGTGGATTCGGAAGAGGGAACACCGGGGAGCTGTTTTTT.

This rearrangement joins TRBV3-1 to TRBJ1-5, with no clear D. This CDR3 has 14 residues. Trimming left V 0 bases short and J 6 bases short, with 9 bases between. Germline V gene lookup returns CDR1 LGHDT and CDR2 YNNKEL (reference sequence). The CDR3 reads CASSQDPGLQPQHF. CDR3 in DNA: TGTGCCAGCAGCCAAGACCCAGGTCTTCAGCCCCAGCATTTT.